Each of the 20 T cell receptor beta chains below was sequenced from the same sample in a study of chemoradiotherapy in HPV16-positive cancers (dated by TCRdb to between 2022 and 2023). Receptor libraries were prepared by the immunoSEQ multiplex PCR assay. TCRdb limited this immuneACCESS table to in-frame rearrangements with V and J called. A share of clones is missing; checked studies link under half to unresolved V genes, and the rest is unexplained. The sample table shows 7,000 to 8,500 clones, and 75% to 90% are seen once. The ten largest clones represent 2.5% of the sample. The input for sequencing was tumor tissue, taken from a patient who underwent chemoradiotherapy. These TCRs come from a human donor with HPV-associated anogenital cancer.

This clone was detected once. The rearrangement uses TRBV4-1 and TRBJ1-6, with unresolved D. Germline V gene lookup returns CDR1 MGHRA and CDR2 YSYEKL. This CDR3 comprises 14 residues. Trimming removed 3 bases from V and 7 bases from J, with 10 bases in between. The CDR3 region is CASSHRGMNSPLHF. CDR3 DNA sequence: TGCGCCAGCAGCCACCGAGGGATGAATTCACCCCTCCACTTT.

V usage is TRBV15 and J usage is TRBJ2-6; tentative D call: TRBD1 (6 bases). This CDR3 contains 15 residues. V was shortened by 6 bases and J by 4 bases, with 13 bases between the two germline ends. Per the germline V gene, CDR1 is LNHNV and CDR2 is YYDKDF (reference sequence). As DNA, the CDR3 is TGTGCCACCAGTATCAGGGGTTCCGGGGCCAACGTCCTGACTTTC. Amino acid sequence: CATSIRGSGANVLTF.

The chain uses TRBV5-1 and TRBJ1-4, with D possibly matching TRBD1 (5 bases). The germline V gene has CDR1 SGHRS and CDR2 YFSETQ. The germline V and J ends were trimmed by 4 bases and 0 bases, with 10 bases remaining between them. This CDR3 contains 15 residues. CDR3 nucleotide sequence: TGCGCCAGCAGCGGGGGACCTGCAACTAATGAAAAACTGTTTTTT. Protein product: CASSGGPATNEKLFF. Full variable domain (remainder filled in from reference TRBV5-1 and TRBJ1-4): KAGVTQTPRYLIKTRGQQVTLSCSPISGHRSVSWYQQTPGQGLQFLFEYFSETQRNKGNFPGRFSGRQFSNSRSEMNVSTLELGDSALYLCASSGGPATNEKLFFGSGTQLSVL.

The genes are TRBV7-8 and TRBJ1-5; D unresolved. Between the trimmed V and J ends, which lost 1 base and 2 bases, there was a span of 3 bases. CDR1 is SGHVS and CDR2 is FQNEAQ in the germline V gene. The CDR3 contains 13 residues. This CDR3 is CASSLVGNQPQHF. The CDR3 coding sequence is TGTGCCAGCAGCTTAGTAGGCAATCAGCCCCAGCATTTT.

The rearrangement uses TRBV11-3 and TRBJ2-3, with 9 bases that match TRBD2. V lost 4 bases, J lost 0 bases, and 2 bases stayed unmatched. Germline V CDR1 and CDR2: SGHNT, YENEEA. The CDR3 has 15 residues. The CDR3 DNA follows: TGTGCCAGCAGCTATACTAGCGGGAGCACAGATACGCAGTATTTT. The encoded protein is CASSYTSGSTDTQYF.

In its sample, this clone was seen once. The chain combines TRBV20-1 with TRBJ1-2; weak D call: TRBD1 (5 bases). V was shortened by 4 bases and J by 4 bases, with 7 bases between the two germline ends. There are 11 residues in the CDR3. Per the germline V gene, CDR1 is DFQATT and CDR2 is SNEGSKA (reference sequence). CDR3 in DNA: TGCAGTGCTACTGGGACCTATGGCTACACCTTC. It encodes CSATGTYGYTF.

The chain carries TRBV7-9 and TRBJ1-6, with unresolved D. Per the germline V gene, CDR1 is SEHNR and CDR2 is FQNEAQ (reference sequence). There are 14 residues in the CDR3. Trimming left V 4 bases short and J 10 bases short, with 14 bases between. The CDR3 reads CASSSARARSPLHF. The CDR3 nucleotides are TGTGCCAGCAGCTCCGCTAGGGCGCGATCACCCCTCCACTTT.

This clone was seen only once. V gene TRBV11-2 combines with J gene TRBJ2-7, with 11 bases lining up with TRBD2. The CDR3 covers 15 residues. Germline V gene lookup returns CDR1 SGHAT and CDR2 FQNNGV. After removal of 7 bases from V and 2 bases from J, the junction contained 7 bases not matched to a gene. Written as DNA, the CDR3 is TGTGCCAGCAACCAGGTGGGACTAGCGGCCTACGAGCAGTACTTC. Its translation is CASNQVGLAAYEQYF.

J is TRBJ2-3 and V is TRBV4-3; tentative D call: TRBD1 (6 bases). The CDR3 consists of 16 residues. V shed 1 base and J shed 1 base, with 12 bases lying between them. From germline, CDR1 is LGHNA and CDR2 YSLEER. In DNA form, the CDR3 reads TGCGCCAGCAGCCAAGTTTGGCCAGGGGGCACAGATACGCAGTATTTT. Its protein is CASSQVWPGGTDTQYF.

V is TRBV2 and J is TRBJ2-7; D may be TRBD2 (5 bases). V was trimmed by 4 bases and J by 0 bases, leaving 10 bases between them. CDR3 length equals 14 residues. CDR1 and CDR2 (germline): SNHLY, FYNNEI. The CDR3 region is CASSGGAPSYEQYF. As DNA, the CDR3 is TGTGCCAGCAGTGGGGGAGCACCCTCCTACGAGCAGTACTTC.

This clone was picked up one time. The chain uses TRBV28 and TRBJ2-2; D possibly uses TRBD1 or TRBD2 (5 bases each). Germline V gene lookup returns CDR1 MDHEN and CDR2 SYDVKM. CDR3 length: 13 amino acids. V was pared by 7 bases and J by 5 bases, with 11 bases between. CDR3: CASTSGPTGELFF. The CDR3 coding sequence is TGTGCCAGCACCTCGGGGCCAACCGGGGAGCTGTTTTTT.

This rearrangement joins TRBV11-3 to TRBJ2-7; D remains unclear. CDR1 SGHNT and CDR2 YENEEA come from the germline V gene. This CDR3 is built from 12 residues. Trimming removed 2 bases at V and 5 bases at J, with 7 bases between. Here the CDR3 reads CASSLIINEQYF. CDR3 nucleotides: TGTGCCAGCAGCTTAATAATAAACGAGCAGTACTTC.

The chain links TRBV7-2 to TRBJ2-3, with D perhaps matching TRBD2 (6 bases). Per the germline V gene, CDR1 is SGHTA and CDR2 is FQGNSA. CDR3 length equals 14 residues. Trimming shortened V by 5 bases and J by 2 bases, and 11 bases separated the two germline ends. The CDR3 protein is CASSLGGATDTQYF. CDR3 coding DNA: TGTGCCAGCAGCCTCGGGGGAGCCACAGATACGCAGTATTTT.

The V and J genes are TRBV6-6 and TRBJ2-1; 7 positions agree with TRBD2. The germline V gene encodes CDR1 MNHNY and CDR2 SVGAGI (reference sequence). With V trimmed by 6 bases and J by 3 bases, 8 bases remained unmatched. The CDR3 is 15 residues long. The CDR3 loop reads CASSPLGTNYNEQFF. DNA of the CDR3: TGTGCCAGCAGCCCCCTTGGGACTAACTACAATGAGCAGTTCTTC.

This chain connects TRBV30 to TRBJ2-1, with TRBD2 matching over 8 bases. Germline V gene data show CDR1 as GTSNPN and CDR2 as SVGIG (reference sequence). The ends lost 3 bases at V and 10 bases at J; junction bases unmatched: 11. This CDR3 spans 14 amino acids. CDR3 sequence reads: CAWSHGLAEEEQFF. CDR3 nucleotides: TGTGCCTGGAGCCACGGACTAGCAGAAGAAGAGCAGTTCTTC. Filled out from reference TRBV30 and TRBJ2-1, the complete variable domain reads SQTIHQWPATLVQPVGSPLSLECTVEGTSNPNLYWYRQAAGRGLQLLFYSVGIGQISSEVPQNLSASRPQDRQFILSSKKLLLSDSGFYLCAWSHGLAEEEQFFGPGTRLTVL.

The rearrangement uses TRBV4-2 and TRBJ2-5; D is perhaps TRBD2 (6 bases). Trimming pared 0 bases from V and 4 bases from J, leaving 12 bases between. The CDR3 extends over 15 amino acids. Germline V gene data show CDR1 as LGHNA and CDR2 as YNFKEQ. CDR3: CASSQETGAPETQYF. The CDR3 DNA sequence: TGTGCCAGCAGCCAAGAAACGGGAGCCCCAGAGACCCAGTACTTC.

The rearrangement links TRBV2 to TRBJ1-1; D call uncertain. Germline CDR1 and CDR2: SNHLY and FYNNEI. V was clipped by 8 bases and J by 5 bases, with 3 bases between them. The CDR3 extends over 9 amino acids. This CDR3 is CASGTEAFF. Here the CDR3 DNA reads TGTGCCAGCGGGACTGAAGCTTTCTTT.

V is TRBV7-2 and J is TRBJ2-7; no firm D call. Germline V CDR1 and CDR2: SGHTA, FQGNSA. The ends were cut back, 1 base at V and 3 bases at J, with 10 bases in the middle. CDR3 length: 14 amino acids. CDR3 DNA sequence: TGTGCCAGCAGCTTAGGTCCTCAGGACTACGAGCAGTACTTC. Its translation: CASSLGPQDYEQYF. Using reference TRBV7-2 and TRBJ2-7 for the parts outside the CDR3, the full variable domain is GAGVSQSPSNKVTEKGKDVELRCDPISGHTALYWYRQSLGQGLEFLIYFQGNSAPDKSGLPSDRFSAERTGGSVSTLTIQRTQQEDSAVYLCASSLGPQDYEQYFGPGTRLTVT.

The chain recombines TRBV18 with TRBJ2-7, with unresolved D. V lost 3 bases, J lost 3 bases, and 6 bases lay in between. Germline lookup yields CDR1 KGHSH and CDR2 LQKENI. There are 12 residues in the CDR3. For the CDR3, the DNA is TGTGCCAGCTCACCGGTGAGCTACGAGCAGTACTTC. This encodes CASSPVSYEQYF. Full variable domain (outside the CDR3, taken from reference TRBV18 and TRBJ2-7): NAGVMQNPRHLVRRRGQEARLRCSPMKGHSHVYWYRQLPEEGLKFMVYLQKENIIDESGMPKERFSAEFPKEGPSILRIQQVVRGDSAAYFCASSPVSYEQYFGPGTRLTVT.

This sequence joins TRBV29-1 and TRBJ2-1; 7 bases align to TRBD1. CDR3 length: 15 amino acids. J was trimmed by 0 bases and V by 0 bases; bases with no gene match: 2. From germline, CDR1 is SQVTM and CDR2 ANQGSEA. The CDR3 reads CSVEDRDSSYNEQFF. DNA for the CDR3: TGCAGCGTTGAAGACAGGGACAGCTCCTACAATGAGCAGTTCTTC.